This T cell receptor (beta chain) was profiled in a study of cytomegalovirus exposure and HLA in healthy donors. General study findings and limits: About 87% or about 30% of the time was how often most TCR beta V segments were productive, according to an earlier analysis. Later analysis showed most CMV-associated TCR beta chains appearing HLA-restricted.

The PCR had 60 Vbeta and 13 Jbeta primers. The protocol was immunoSEQ multiplex PCR, while the TCRdb copy is restricted to in-frame clones and leaves out a portion. The sample has approximately 160,000 clones; about 70% are singletons. V gave up 1 base and J gave up 12 bases; unmatched junction bases: 9. This CDR3 spans 14 amino acids. CDR1 and CDR2 from the germline V gene are GTSNPN and SVGIG (reference sequence). Points on this clone: Its target is not known.

The source is a woman in her late teens or twenties in good health and CMV-seropositive. Sequencing was performed on PBMCs. The rearrangement joins TRBV30 to TRBJ2-7; 13 nucleotides line up with TRBD2. CDR3 bases: TGTGCCTGGAGTGCGGGACTAGCGGGGCCTCCGGGGTACTTC. It encodes CAWSAGLAGPPGYF.